This T cell receptor beta chain was observed in a study of blood T cell repertoires in COVID-19 (TCRdb year 2020). At the level of the whole study: Samples from collaborators originated in the United States, Italy and Spain and spanned both the acute and convalescent phases of COVID-19. The prospective study material was composed of cDNA or gDNA derived from T cells, B-cell-depleted T cells, or PBMCs. Sample metadata almost always included a de-identified subject ID, COVID-19 status, age in years and sex. Samples were obtained from the ongoing ImmuneRACE study (first 160 participants) and from 1,000 to 1,500 subjects provided by 6 global collaborators. A freely available public database, intended as a resource for researchers studying the immune response to SARS-CoV-2, is where the repertoires were released. The dataset comprised deeply sampled blood TCRbeta repertoires from subjects exposed to, actively infected with, or recovered from COVID-19. Where HLA class I and class II types were available, the types were taken from metadata supplied by the sample provider, not from assay-based typing.

The germline V gene (reference sequence) specifies SGHNT as CDR1 and YYREEE as CDR2. From the cysteine through the phenylalanine, the CDR3 covers 14 amino acids. The CDR3 DNA has 42 bases and is translated from base 1. V sheds 4 bases and J sheds 2 bases, leaving 12 bases between their ends. TCRbeta CDR3 regions were amplified from genomic DNA using the immunoSEQ Assay, a bias-controlled multiplex PCR. In the paper's pipeline: The number of nucleated cells in each sample was estimated by amplification of reference gene primers within the assay. Sequence reads were collapsed and filtered to measure the absolute abundance of every unique TCRbeta CDR3 rearrangement. Productive Simpson clonality was computed per sample as the square root of Simpson's diversity index over productive rearrangements. TCRdb took this table from immuneACCESS and kept in-frame rearrangements with V and J called. Such tables lack part of the clones; where checked against another copy, unresolved V genes explain under half of the gap, and the rest is unexplained. V and J calls and clone size follow that table, whereas D and trimming were derived from the DNA. Present in this sample are approximately 98,000 clones, roughly 80% of which were seen just once. Around a tenth of the sample lies in the top ten.

Whole blood was collected in K2EDTA tubes by collaborating institutions according to the institutions' own protocols. For TCRbeta analysis, collaborator samples were shipped as frozen whole blood, as isolated PBMCs, or as DNA extracted from either sample type. Points the paper makes about the study in general: The amount of clinical and demographic metadata varied by source and participant and was provided uncurated.

Concerning this clone itself: Its binding antigen is unknown. No per-base quality is available; no much larger clone lies one base away.

Sequenced sample: peripheral blood. The clonotype originates from a woman over 75 with acute or convalescent COVID-19. The rearrangement combines TRBV5-4 with TRBJ1-2; TRBD1 could be the D gene, as 6 bases match. The DNA sequence reads TGTGCCAGCAGCCGGGGACAAACGAACTATGGCTACACCTTC. Its translation is CASSRGQTNYGYTF. Extended through the reference TRBV5-4 and TRBJ1-2 proteins, this CDR3 yields the full variable domain: ETGVTQSPTHLIKTRGQQVTLRCSSQSGHNTVSWYQQALGQGPQFIFQYYREEENGRGNFPPRFSGLQFPNYSSELNVNALELDDSALYLCASSRGQTNYGYTFGSGTRLTVV.